This T cell receptor beta chain was found in a study of shared T cell receptors in the human thymus (dated by TCRdb to the early 2020s). About the full investigation: The study examined how self-reactive, shared T-cell receptor alpha chains are generated in the human thymus.

As regards this clone: Its binding antigen is unknown. Base-call qualities are not available, and no considerably larger clone is one nucleotide away.

Library prep was done by the immunoSEQ multiplex PCR assay. The clones in this table, taken by TCRdb from immuneACCESS, are in-frame only. Not every clone is retained; where verified, under half of the shortfall comes from an unresolved V gene, and the cause of the rest is unknown. The sample yields roughly 710,000 clones; 80% to 90% were counted once. 0.0095% to 0.011% of the sample lies in the top ten. From its cysteine to its phenylalanine, the CDR3 spans 15 amino acids. The only DNA kept is the CDR3, 45 bases in frame from the first base. V sheds 5 bases and J sheds 6 bases, leaving 14 bases between their ends. According to the germline V gene (reference sequence), CDR1 reads MNHEY and CDR2 reads SMNVEV. The same specimen was also included in a second study, on human thymus T cells. From the second report: Immunologically healthy infants undergoing open corrective cardiac surgery for congenital heart defects in Finland were used as donors. Thymus tissue was collected as surgical resects that were removed during corrective cardiac surgery. Both the thymic and the peripheral blood repertoires appeared to show biased V and J gene segment usage. According to the related research, thymic TCR repertoires were highly overlapping among unrelated individuals. The study characterized TCR alpha and beta repertoires from eight infant thymus samples and a few related peripheral blood samples. Donor ages ranged from roughly 6 to 244 days, and the cohort comprised about 6 male and a couple of female infants. Thymocytes were freed from the tissue by mechanical means and kept at -70 degrees C as pellets of roughly 9.5-31 million cells. Genomic DNA was extracted from frozen cell pellets with a QIAsymphony instrument. Using the immunoSEQ multiplex PCR assay, the TCRB and TCRAD loci were amplified from a standardized quantity of quality-controlled genomic DNA. The V(D)J region was spanned by amplicons of a length sufficient to cover the CDR3 and to identify V and J genes. Through the commercial immunoSEQ service, the amplicons were sequenced on an Illumina platform. Primer bias and sequencing errors were corrected as previously described, and TCRAD and TCRB were defined on the basis of the IMGT database. Analysis of the repertoires was done with immunoSEQ Analyzer 3.0 and VDJTools and included basic statistics, V/J segment usage, diversity estimates, rarefaction and pairwise overlap. To estimate diversity, the Chao1, ChaoE, Efron-Thisted, Shannon and inverse Simpson indices were applied, and diversity was also estimated on datasets down-sampled to the smallest sample. Repertoire overlap was determined by strict matching of CDR3 nucleotide sequence, V gene and J gene, and Jaccard-based multidimensional scaling clustering was applied. On average, thymus samples gave roughly 740,000 unique TCRB clonotypes, whereas blood samples gave roughly 84,000.

The chain joins TRBV27 to TRBJ1-6; a tentative D match to TRBD1 spans 5 bases. The sequenced sample consisted of thymocytes. This sequence was found in a girl under two years old with a congenital heart defect. Donor details come from another sample of the same person, matched by shared clones. CDR3 reads: CASSPGHWGNSPLHF. The DNA sequence follows: TGTGCCAGCAGTCCTGGACATTGGGGTAATTCACCCCTCCACTTT.